The sequence of this TCR beta chain was determined in a study of identical twins. This clonotype was detected only a few times. The V and J ends lost 3 bases and 0 bases, in that order; junction bases with no gene match: 14. CDR1 is SGHRS and CDR2 is YFSETQ in the germline V gene. This CDR3 is built from 21 residues. MiXCR was run by TCRdb on the 5' RACE reads, yielding one entry per CDR3 protein. The repertoire consists of fewer than 550,000 distinct CDR3 sequences, with approximately 15% occurring once and the leading ten covering around 0.98%. These same data were also listed under a study on yellow fever vaccine responses in identical twins.

Sequences were obtained from CD4+ T cells sorted from blood. The chain joins TRBV5-1 to TRBJ2-2; 13 bases are shared with TRBD2. The sequence was collected from a woman younger than 35 in good health. This CDR3 reads CASSYRGTSGGATTNTGELFF. The CDR3 nucleotides are TGCGCCAGCAGCTACCGGGGAACTAGCGGGGGGGCGACAACGAACACCGGGGAGCTGTTTTTT.